The 25 T cell receptor beta chains below were found in one sample sequenced in a study of blood T cell repertoires in COVID-19 (dated by TCRdb to about 2020). Library preparation was by the immunoSEQ multiplex PCR assay. TCRdb carries this immuneACCESS record with in-frame sequences only. Its versions omit some clonotypes, under half of them owing to an unresolved V gene in the studies checked, with the rest unexplained. This sample comprises a few hundred thousand clones, just over 85% of them detected only once. 3% to 4.5% of the sample is held by the ten biggest clonotypes. Sequencing was done on a sample of PBMCs or T cells enriched from blood (not recorded which). The receptors come from a woman aged 40 to 49 with acute COVID-19.

This chain uses TRBV5-1 with TRBJ2-7, with a weak D call TRBD2 (5 bases). CDR3 size: 16 residues. V lost 0 bases and J lost 0, with 13 bases in between. Germline CDR1 reads SGHRS; CDR2 reads YFSETQ. This CDR3 is CASSLDGGLASYEQYF. The CDR3 nucleotides read TGCGCCAGCAGCTTGGACGGCGGGCTAGCCTCCTACGAGCAGTACTTC.

The CDR3 is CASSLVRDTSNEQFF. The CDR3 coding sequence is TGTGCCAGCAGCTTAGTCAGGGACACCTCCAATGAGCAGTTCTTC. V usage is TRBV7-2 and J usage is TRBJ2-1; tentatively, D is TRBD1 (6 bases). Between the trimmed V and J ends, which lost 1 base and 6 bases, there was a span of 13 bases. The CDR3 is made up of 15 amino acids. Germline loops: CDR1 SGHTA, CDR2 FQGNSA.

The V and J genes are TRBV6-2 or TRBV6-3 and TRBJ2-5; D is perhaps TRBD1 (6 bases). The CDR3 is 12 residues long. Germline assignment: CDR1 MNHEY and CDR2 SVGEGT. Trimming shortened V by 5 bases and J by 5 bases, and 9 bases separated the two germline ends. The CDR3 loop is CASSRQAETQYF. In nucleotides, the CDR3 is TGTGCCAGCAGTAGACAGGCTGAGACCCAGTACTTC.

The chain has TRBV11-2 and TRBJ2-5; D unclear. The CDR3 has 14 amino acids. CDR1 and CDR2 from the germline V gene are SGHAT and FQNNGV. V was shortened by 2 bases and J by 3 bases, with 10 bases between the two germline ends. CDR3 bases: TGTGCCAGCAGCTTATCTAGAGGAAAAGAGACCCAGTACTTC. It specifies CASSLSRGKETQYF.

V and J are TRBV3-1 (or the pseudogene TRBV3-2) and TRBJ2-5, with 8 bases matching TRBD2. The CDR3 totals 16 residues. With 2 bases clipped from V and 5 bases from J, the junction kept 10 bases outside the gene matches. Germline loops: CDR1 LGHDT, CDR2 YNNKEL (reference sequence). This chain's CDR3 is CASSQPQAGGRETQYF. The CDR3 coding sequence is TGTGCCAGCAGCCAACCACAGGCGGGGGGCCGGGAGACCCAGTACTTC.

V and J are TRBV5-6 and TRBJ1-1, with TRBD1 as a possible D gene (5 bases). V was trimmed by 0 bases and J by 11 bases, leaving 8 bases between them. Germline assignment: CDR1 SGHDT and CDR2 YYEEEE. There are 11 residues in the CDR3. Here the CDR3 reads CASSLGDLAFF. DNA of the CDR3: TGTGCCAGCAGCTTGGGGGACTTGGCTTTCTTT.

V is TRBV18 and J is TRBJ2-1, with TRBD2 as a possible D gene (7 bases). Germline V gene data show CDR1 as KGHSH and CDR2 as LQKENI. This CDR3 contains 15 residues. V lost 2 bases and J lost 8, with 16 bases in between. The CDR3 DNA sequence: TGTGCCAGCTCACCAGCGACTAGCAGGGGCCATGAGCAGTTCTTC. The encoded protein is CASSPATSRGHEQFF.

The V and J genes are TRBV28 and TRBJ1-5; TRBD1 is a possible D gene (5 bases). Per germline, CDR1 MDHEN and CDR2 SYDVKM. V was trimmed by 8 bases and J by 0 bases, leaving 11 bases between them. This CDR3 region has 14 residues. This chain's CDR3 is CASGGMNSNQPQHF. CDR3 in DNA: TGTGCCAGCGGGGGGATGAATAGCAATCAGCCCCAGCATTTT.

The rearrangement uses TRBV15 and TRBJ1-4, with D hard to call. V was shortened by 0 bases and J by 11 bases, with 10 bases between the two germline ends. Germline CDR1 and CDR2: LNHNV and YYDKDF (reference sequence). This CDR3 has 13 residues. CDR3 amino acids: CATSRDTGWKLFF. Here the CDR3 DNA reads TGTGCCACCAGCAGAGATACCGGGTGGAAACTGTTTTTT.

This clone was counted once. The chain couples TRBV12-5 to TRBJ2-7, with TRBD2 identical over 8 bases. The CDR3 is made up of 15 amino acids. The V gene end was trimmed by 7 bases and the J gene end by 5 bases; junction bases not matched to a gene: 13. Germline CDR1 and CDR2: LGHNT and FRNRAP. CDR3 in DNA: TGTGCTAGTGCGCCTTTCAGCGGGAGCTTACACGAGCAGTACTTC. Its protein product is CASAPFSGSLHEQYF.

The chain links TRBV7-2 to TRBJ2-7; 12 bases agree with TRBD2. The CDR3 is 16 residues long. V was pared by 8 bases and J by 5 bases, with 13 bases of the junction left unmatched. Germline assignment: CDR1 SGHTA and CDR2 FQGNSA. The CDR3 sequence: CASLGLAGPSGNEQYF. CDR3 sequence (DNA): TGTGCCAGCTTGGGACTAGCGGGTCCGTCCGGGAACGAGCAGTACTTC. The variable domain in full, with the rest retrieved from reference TRBV7-2 and TRBJ2-7, is GAGVSQSPSNKVTEKGKDVELRCDPISGHTALYWYRQSLGQGLEFLIYFQGNSAPDKSGLPSDRFSAERTGGSVSTLTIQRTQQEDSAVYLCASLGLAGPSGNEQYFGPGTRLTVT.

This chain connects TRBV5-6 to TRBJ2-1; weak D call: TRBD1 (6 bases). V was pared by 0 bases and J by 8 bases, with 12 bases between. From germline, CDR1 is SGHDT and CDR2 YYEEEE. CDR3 length equals 14 residues. CDR3 region: CASSLVQGLDEQFF. The CDR3 DNA reads TGTGCCAGCAGCTTGGTGCAGGGGTTGGATGAGCAGTTCTTC.

This clone turned up a few times. The chain employs TRBV5-1 and TRBJ1-1; 7 bases align to TRBD1. Per the germline V gene, CDR1 is SGHRS and CDR2 is YFSETQ. The CDR3 contains 16 residues. J lost 1 base, V lost 0 bases, and 6 bases had no gene match. The CDR3 DNA sequence: TGCGCCAGCAGCTTGGAACCGGGACAGACGAACACTGAAGCTTTCTTT. As protein: CASSLEPGQTNTEAFF.

The J gene is TRBJ2-2, the V gene TRBV28; possibly TRBD2 for D (5 bases). The CDR3 loop spans 14 amino acids. The V gene lost 7 bases and the J gene lost 3 bases, with 12 bases spanning the gap. The germline CDR1 and CDR2 sequences are MDHEN and SYDVKM. In DNA, the CDR3 is TGTGCCAGCATCTTGGAGGATTACACCGGGGAGCTGTTTTTT. Amino acids: CASILEDYTGELFF. The complete variable domain, with remaining parts taken from reference TRBV28 and TRBJ2-2, reads DVKVTQSSRYLVKRTGEKVFLECVQDMDHENMFWYRQDPGLGLRLIYFSYDVKMKEKGDIPEGYSVSREKKERFSLILESASTNQTSMYLCASILEDYTGELFFGEGSRLTVL.

The rearrangement joins TRBV27 to TRBJ2-2; TRBD2 might be the D (7 bases). Per the germline V gene, CDR1 is MNHEY and CDR2 is SMNVEV (reference sequence). This CDR3 comprises 14 residues. V dropped 4 bases and J dropped 6 bases, with 12 bases sitting between them. The CDR3 region is CASSYTGRAGELFF. The CDR3 DNA is TGTGCCAGCAGTTATACAGGGAGGGCCGGGGAGCTGTTTTTT.

The genes are TRBV6-5 and TRBJ1-1, with 8 bases lining up with TRBD1. The germline gives CDR1 MNHEY, CDR2 SVGAGI. V lost 4 bases, J lost 7 bases, and 11 bases stayed unmatched. This CDR3 comprises 15 residues. CDR3 sequence (DNA): TGTGCCAGCAGTTGGGTCGACAGGGGCCGCGGTGAAGCTTTCTTT. This translates into CASSWVDRGRGEAFF.

The chain links TRBV4-1 to TRBJ2-7, with 8 bases identical to TRBD2. CDR1 MGHRA and CDR2 YSYEKL come from the germline V gene. The junction had 16 bases not matched to a gene; V was cut back by 4 bases and J by 5 bases. This CDR3 contains 17 residues. The CDR3 DNA sequence: TGCGCCAGCAGCCCCGAGGGGATAGCGGGGTTTGGGGACGAGCAGTACTTC. Its protein product is CASSPEGIAGFGDEQYF.

The chain is built from TRBV3-1 (or the pseudogene TRBV3-2) and TRBJ2-2; D possibly corresponds to TRBD2 (5 bases). CDR3 length equals 12 residues. The germline V gene encodes CDR1 LGHDT and CDR2 YNNKEL (reference sequence). The V gene lost 2 bases and the J gene lost 8 bases, with 6 bases spanning the gap. DNA of the CDR3: TGTGCCAGCAGCCAACTAGCTGGGGAGCTGTTTTTT. This encodes CASSQLAGELFF.

The chain is built from TRBV3-1 (or the pseudogene TRBV3-2) and TRBJ1-2; 11 bases are a match to TRBD1. The CDR3 contains 14 residues. From germline, CDR1 is LGHDT and CDR2 YNNKEL (reference sequence). V dropped 4 bases and J dropped 6; count of bases not matched to a gene: 4. CDR3 sequence (DNA): TGTGCCAGCAGCCGGACAGGGGGCGGGAATGGCTACACCTTC. It specifies CASSRTGGGNGYTF.

This rearrangement joins TRBV5-8 to TRBJ2-7; 9 nucleotides align to TRBD1. With 4 bases clipped from V and 2 bases from J, the junction kept 7 bases outside the gene matches. The CDR3 is made up of 15 amino acids. CDR1 and CDR2 (germline): SGHTS, YDEGEE. CDR3 loop: CASSGTGKPPYEQYF. The CDR3 DNA reads TGTGCCAGCAGCGGGACAGGGAAGCCCCCCTACGAGCAGTACTTC.

V gene TRBV11-1 combines with J gene TRBJ1-1; TRBD1 might be the D (6 bases). The CDR3 totals 13 residues. Germline CDR1 reads SGHAT; CDR2 reads FQDESV (reference sequence). V was trimmed by 5 bases and J by 4 bases, leaving 11 bases between them. CDR3 sequence reads: CASSPPTGTEAFF. CDR3 coding DNA: TGTGCCAGCAGCCCGCCGACAGGCACTGAAGCTTTCTTT.

CDR3 nucleotide sequence: TGTGCCAGCAGTTTACGGGGCGGGTCGGTAGCGGGCACAGATACGCAGTATTTT. Translation: CASSLRGGSVAGTDTQYF. V and J are TRBV27 and TRBJ2-3, with D perhaps TRBD2 (6 bases). The CDR3 is 18 amino acids. V was clipped by 2 bases and J by 1 base, with 19 bases between them. Germline V lookup: CDR1 MNHEY, CDR2 SMNVEV (reference sequence).

The chain has TRBV4-3 and TRBJ2-7; 10 bases line up with TRBD2. V was pared by 4 bases and J by 2 bases, with 8 bases of the junction left unmatched. CDR1 LGHNA and CDR2 YSLEER come from the germline V gene. The CDR3 contains 16 residues. The CDR3 is CASSLSGTSEPYEQYF. The CDR3 DNA sequence: TGCGCCAGCAGCCTATCCGGGACTAGCGAGCCCTACGAGCAGTACTTC.

The chain uses TRBV28 and TRBJ1-3, with D unclear. V gave up 5 bases and J gave up 4 bases, with 6 bases separating them. CDR1 is MDHEN and CDR2 is SYDVKM in the germline V gene. CDR3 length equals 12 residues. Written as DNA, the CDR3 is TGTGCCAGCAGTCTCAGGGGAAACACCATATATTTT. Amino acids: CASSLRGNTIYF.

This chain joins TRBV21-1 and TRBJ2-7; the table names TRBD2, a call not compared with the DNA. TRBV21-1 is deemed a pseudogene. The CDR3 runs to 18 residues. CDR3 loop: CASSKRSAGAGDSYEQYF. The CDR3, as DNA: TGTGCCAGCAGCAAAAGGAGCGCGGGAGCCGGGGACTCCTACGAGCAGTACTTC.